This entry concerns a single T cell receptor beta chain. V lost 4 bases to trimming and J lost 11 bases, with 26 bases between them. This CDR3 comprises 16 residues. Germline CDR1 is LGHDT and CDR2 is YNNKEL (reference sequence). The entry originates in a study of blood T cells in healthy people across ages. Then a second PCR, running about 7 to 11 cycles, was carried out with a sample-barcoded 5' primer and a J-beta primer mix. One entry per CDR3 protein, called by TCRdb with MiXCR from the 5' RACE reads. Counted here are approximately 800,000 distinct CDR3 sequences, roughly 53% occurring once; the ten biggest clones make up about two fifths.

The V and J genes are TRBV3-1 and TRBJ2-5, with D possibly TRBD1 on 7 matching bases. This clonotype was obtained from an elderly man in good health. Sequenced: blood. CDR3 region: CASSLQAQGRRNEQYF. In DNA, the CDR3 is TGTGCCAGCAGCCTGCAAGCACAGGGGAGGCGGAATGAGCAGTACTTC.